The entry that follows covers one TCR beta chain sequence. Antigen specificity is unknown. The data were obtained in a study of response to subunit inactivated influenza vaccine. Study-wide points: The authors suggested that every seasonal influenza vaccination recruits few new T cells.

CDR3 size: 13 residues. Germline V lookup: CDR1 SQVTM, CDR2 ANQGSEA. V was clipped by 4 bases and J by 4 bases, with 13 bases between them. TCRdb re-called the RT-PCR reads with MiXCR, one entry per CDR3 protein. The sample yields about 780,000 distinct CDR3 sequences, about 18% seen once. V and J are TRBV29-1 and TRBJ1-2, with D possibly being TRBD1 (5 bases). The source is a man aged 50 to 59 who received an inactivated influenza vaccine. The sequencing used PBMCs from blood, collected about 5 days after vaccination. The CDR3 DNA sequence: TGCAGCGTTGGCCCCGGGGCTTCCTATGGCTACACCTTC. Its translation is CSVGPGASYGYTF. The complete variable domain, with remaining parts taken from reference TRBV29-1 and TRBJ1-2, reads SAVISQKPSRDICQRGTSLTIQCQVDSQVTMMFWYRQQPGQSLTLIATANQGSEATYESGFVIDKFPISRPNLTFSTLTVSNMSPEDSSIYLCSVGPGASYGYTFGSGTRLTVV.